This T cell receptor beta chain was captured by sequencing in a study of blood T cell repertoires in COVID-19. Study-level information: COVID-19 samples from acute and convalescent phases originated in the United States, Italy and Spain. PBMCs, B-cell-depleted T cells, or T cells were the source of the cDNA or gDNA that made up the material.

Between the trimmed V and J ends, which lost 8 bases and 0 bases, there was a span of 12 bases. Looked up from germline, CDR1 is SGHNT and CDR2 is YENEEA. The CDR3 loop spans 14 amino acids. Produced via immunoSEQ multiplex PCR; TCRdb's table is partial and in-frame only. The data hold 90,000 to 120,000 clones, with 75% to 90% observed a single time. Sample: peripheral blood. This clonotype was obtained from a man aged 45-65 years with acute or convalescent COVID-19. The chain employs TRBV11-3 and TRBJ2-3; TRBD2 is a possible D gene (6 bases). The CDR3 here is CASQVTSSTDTQYF. The CDR3 DNA reads TGTGCCAGCCAGGTGACTAGTAGCACAGATACGCAGTATTTT.